This record covers a single TCR beta chain. The record originates from a study of cytomegalovirus exposure and HLA in healthy donors. The germline CDR1 and CDR2 sequences are SGHNT and YYREEE (reference sequence). The V end was cut by 1 base, the J end by 7 bases, with 5 bases between. The CDR3 has 12 amino acids. With 60 Vbeta and 13 Jbeta primers, the PCR was carried out. Libraries were prepared by immunoSEQ multiplex PCR; TCRdb keeps only in-frame clonotypes and omits some of them. The data hold about 100,000 clones, with about four fifths observed a single time. The source material was PBMCs. The chain links TRBV5-4 to TRBJ2-2, with D uncertain. The sequence derives from a woman in her seventies in good health and CMV-seropositive. The CDR3: CASSLWLGELFF. The CDR3 bases are TGTGCCAGCAGCTTGTGGCTCGGGGAGCTGTTTTTT.